A selection of T cell receptor beta chains follows, all from one sample in a study of blood T cells in healthy people across ages. TCRdb re-called the 5' RACE reads through MiXCR, storing one row per CDR3 protein. The table lists 1.5 million to 1.9 million distinct CDR3 sequences, roughly 43% of them singletons. Sequenced sample: blood. Receptors were obtained from a woman aged 18-30 years in good health. The CDR3 runs from the conserved cysteine through the conserved F or W.

V gene	J gene	CDR3 protein
TRBV25-1	TRBJ2-1	CASSPVTNPYNEQFF
TRBV9	TRBJ1-1	CASSVGGMNTEAFF
TRBV20-1	TRBJ1-6	CSAARDRGRSPLHF
TRBV3-1	TRBJ2-5	CASSHSSGGFETQYF
TRBV4-3	TRBJ1-1	CASSQAGGRREAFF
TRBV19	TRBJ1-6	CASSPSGGSYNSPLHF
TRBV7-2	TRBJ1-6	CASSFSGTKSPPLHF
TRBV20-1	TRBJ2-3	CSATRRTGWGTDTQYF
TRBV7-2	TRBJ2-1	CASSFFSALAEQFF
TRBV9	TRBJ1-2	CTSTTGSVNYGYTF
TRBV29-1	TRBJ1-2	CSVSTDPTGMGYGYTF
TRBV3-1	TRBJ2-7	CASSQLRMAEEQYF
TRBV20-1	TRBJ2-2	CSAWTGGTGELFF
TRBV21-1	TRBJ1-2	CASSKVNYRHGYTF
TRBV10-3	TRBJ2-5	CAIIGASGNQETQYF
TRBV10-3	TRBJ2-7	CAISRDRGDEQYF
TRBV29-1	TRBJ2-1	CNVETGTTYNEQFF
TRBV7-2	TRBJ2-2	CASSLYTSGGRTNTGELFF
TRBV12-3/TRBV12-4	TRBJ1-1	CASSPPGIMNTEAFF
TRBV4-1	TRBJ1-2	CASSQEATGFYGYTF
TRBV19	TRBJ1-5	CASSPLAQPQHF
TRBV12-3/TRBV12-4	TRBJ1-2	CSSSLSGPYIRGYTF
TRBV29-1	TRBJ2-1	CSVTDGRTYNEQFF
TRBV11-2	TRBJ1-1	CASSPLGGGPTPAFF
TRBV27	TRBJ2-3	CASRPSDLSTDTQYF
TRBV20-1	TRBJ2-7	CSARTGFEQYF
TRBV5-1	TRBJ2-3	CASSSLLDRYTDTQYF
TRBV29-1	TRBJ1-2	CSATRPGSYGYTF
TRBV7-5	TRBJ1-1	CISVPEAPGQVFLSSTEAFF
TRBV29-1	TRBJ1-2	CSQGTVLAYGYTF
TRBV7-2	TRBJ2-1	CASSLGRDWPYNEEFF
TRBV9	TRBJ2-3	CASSVRQESTDTQYF
TRBV18	TRBJ1-2	CASSLGGNIFYGYTF
TRBV14	TRBJ2-5	CASSQFWTGFSETQYF
TRBV7-9	TRBJ2-7	CASSFMGVSYEQYF
TRBV5-6	-	CASTSASSYNEQYF
TRBV20-1	TRBJ2-1	CSSSAGAYNEQFF